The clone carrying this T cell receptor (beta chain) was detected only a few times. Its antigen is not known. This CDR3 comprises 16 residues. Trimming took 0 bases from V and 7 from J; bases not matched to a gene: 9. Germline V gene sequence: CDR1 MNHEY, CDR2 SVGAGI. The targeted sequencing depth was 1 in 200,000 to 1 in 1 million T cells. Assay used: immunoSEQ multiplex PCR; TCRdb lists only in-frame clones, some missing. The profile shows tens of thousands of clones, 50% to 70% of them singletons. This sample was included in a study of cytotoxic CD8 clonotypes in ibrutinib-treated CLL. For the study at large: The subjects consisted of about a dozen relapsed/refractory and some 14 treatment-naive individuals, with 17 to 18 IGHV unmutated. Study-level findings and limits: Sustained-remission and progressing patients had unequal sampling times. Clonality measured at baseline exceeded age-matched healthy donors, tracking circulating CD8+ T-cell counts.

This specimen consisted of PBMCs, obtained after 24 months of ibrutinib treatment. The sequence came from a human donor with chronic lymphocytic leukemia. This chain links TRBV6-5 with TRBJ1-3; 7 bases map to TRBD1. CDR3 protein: CASSYSMRTGRNTIYF. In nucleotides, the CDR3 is TGTGCCAGCAGTTACTCGATGCGGACAGGTCGGAACACCATATATTTT.